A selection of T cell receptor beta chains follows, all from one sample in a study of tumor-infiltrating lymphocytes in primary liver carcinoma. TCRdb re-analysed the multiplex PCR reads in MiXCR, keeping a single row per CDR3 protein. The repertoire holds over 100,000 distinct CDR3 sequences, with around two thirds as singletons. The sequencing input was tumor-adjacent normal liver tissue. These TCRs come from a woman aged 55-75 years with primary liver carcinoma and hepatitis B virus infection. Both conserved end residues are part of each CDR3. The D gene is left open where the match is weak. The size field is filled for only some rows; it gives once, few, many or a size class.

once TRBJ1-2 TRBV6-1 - CASSRGGAGVLRDGYTF TGTGCCAGCAGTCGGGGGGGGGCGGGAGTGTTGCGGGATGGCTACACCTTC
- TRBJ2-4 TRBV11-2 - CASSLVGGKGNIQYF TGTGCCAGCAGCTTAGTGGGGGGTAAAGGCAACATTCAGTACTTC
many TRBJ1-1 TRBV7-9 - CASSPGHPNTEAFF TGTGCCAGCAGCCCCGGACACCCAAACACTGAAGCTTTCTTT
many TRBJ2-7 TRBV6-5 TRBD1 CASSLQGAVAEQYF TGTGCCAGCAGTTTACAGGGGGCGGTCGCCGAGCAGTACTTC
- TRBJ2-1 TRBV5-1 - CASTLNSLDNKQFF TGCGCCAGCACCTTGAACTCCCTTGACAATAAGCAGTTCTTC
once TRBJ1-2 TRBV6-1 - CAGSESRNSYGYTF TGTGCCGGCAGTGAATCCAGGAACAGCTATGGTTACACCTTC
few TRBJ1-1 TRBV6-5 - CASGYRLNTEAFF TGTGCCAGCGGTTATCGCTTGAACACCGAAGCTTTCTTT
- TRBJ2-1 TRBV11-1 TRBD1 CPSSWTGGSYNEQFF TGTCCCAGTAGCTGGACAGGGGGCTCCTACAATGAGCAGTTCTTC
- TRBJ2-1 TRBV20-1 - CSASLARSYNEQFF TGCAGTGCTAGCCTAGCGCGCTCCTACAATGAGCAGTTCTTC
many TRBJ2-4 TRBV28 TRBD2 CASSLGTINIQYF TGTGCCAGCAGTTTAGGGACTATAAACATTCAGTACTTC
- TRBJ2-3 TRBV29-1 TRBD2 CSVAFGGRAEDTQYF TGCAGCGTTGCTTTTGGCGGGAGGGCGGAAGATACGCAATATTTT
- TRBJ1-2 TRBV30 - CAWSVRGVITGYTF TGTGCCTGGAGTGTACGAGGGGTAATCACCGGCTACACCTTC
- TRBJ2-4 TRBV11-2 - CANSLGAIGIQYF TGTGCCAATAGCCTCGGGGCGATCGGGATTCAATACTTC
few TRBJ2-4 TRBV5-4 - CASSLGGRGGAKNIQYF TGTGCCAGCAGCTTGGGGGGTAGGGGGGGAGCCAAAAACATTCAGTACTTC
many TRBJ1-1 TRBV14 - CASSSYRATEAFF TGTGCCAGCAGCTCATACAGGGCCACTGAAGCTTTCTTT
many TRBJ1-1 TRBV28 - CATLTVMNTEAFF TGTGCCACCTTGACAGTCATGAACACTGAAGCTTTCTTT
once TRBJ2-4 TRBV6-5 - CASCKQGSDKNIRYF TGTGCCAGCTGTAAGCAGGGTTCAGACAAAAACATTCGATACTTC
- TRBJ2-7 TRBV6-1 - CVNETEVSSYEQYF TGTGTCAACGAGACAGAGGTGAGCTCCTACGAGCAGTACTTC
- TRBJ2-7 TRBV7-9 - CANSSGGTGINYEQYF TGTGCCAACAGTTCGGGGGGGACAGGGATTAACTACGAGCAGTACTTC
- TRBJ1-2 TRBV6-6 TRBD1 CASSYCGQGEGGYTF TGTGCCAGCAGTTACTGTGGACAGGGTGAGGGTGGCTACACCTTC
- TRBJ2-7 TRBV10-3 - CAISANPYVQYF TGTGCCATCAGTGCTAACCCCTACGTGCAGTACTTC
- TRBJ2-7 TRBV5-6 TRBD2 CVSSLRASGSPGGFYEQYF TGTGTCAGCAGCTTGAGGGCCAGCGGGAGTCCCGGTGGGTTCTACGAGCAGTACTTC
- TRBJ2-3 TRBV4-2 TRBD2 CASSQDPRGRDTDTQYF TGTGCCAGCAGTCAAGATCCTCGAGGGAGGGACACAGATACGCAGTATTTT
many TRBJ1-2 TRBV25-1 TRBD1 CASSGQGGRNYGYTF TGTGCCAGCAGTGGCCAGGGGGGGAGAAACTATGGCTACACCTTC
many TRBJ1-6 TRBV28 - CASSLDVNSPLHF TGTGCCAGCAGTTTGGACGTTAATTCACCCCTCCACTTT
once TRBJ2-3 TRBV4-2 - CASSQESGARNQSQYF TGTGCCAGCAGCCAAGAAAGTGGGGCCCGTAATCAGTCCCAGTATTTT
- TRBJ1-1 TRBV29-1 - CSIGREGPTVMNTEAFF TGCAGCATTGGCAGAGAGGGGCCAACGGTCATGAACACTGAAGCTTTCTTT
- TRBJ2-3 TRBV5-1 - CASRRGERTDTQYF TGCGCCAGCAGGAGGGGAGAACGCACAGATACGCAGTATTTT
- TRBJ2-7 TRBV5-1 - CASSPNLWDEQYF TGTGCCAGCAGCCCGAATCTGTGGGACGAGCAGTACTTC
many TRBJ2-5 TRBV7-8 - CASSSQGLETQYF TGTGCCAGCAGCTCTCAGGGTTTGGAGACCCAGTACTTC
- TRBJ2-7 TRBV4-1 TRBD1 CASSQEDRDFNKQHF TGCGCCAGCAGCCAAGAGGACAGGGATTTCAACAAGCAGCACTTT
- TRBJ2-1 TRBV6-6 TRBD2 CASNTGTSGSWVDEQFF TGTGCCAGCAATACCGGGACTAGCGGGAGCTGGGTCGATGAGCAGTTCTTC
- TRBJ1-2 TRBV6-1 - CASSEAQGTRYGYTF TGTGCCAGCAGTGAAGCGCAGGGGACTCGGTATGGCTACACCTTC
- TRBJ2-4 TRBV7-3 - CASSLGGGGINILYF TGTGCCAGCAGCTTGGGGGGAGGGGGTATAAACATTCTGTACTTC
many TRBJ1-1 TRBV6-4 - CASSEDSTRSEAFF TGTGCCAGCAGTGAAGACAGCACAAGGTCTGAAGCTTTCTTT
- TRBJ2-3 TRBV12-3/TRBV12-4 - CASRRWANTQYF TGTGCCAGCAGACGATGGGCAAATACGCAGTATTTT
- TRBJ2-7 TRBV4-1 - CASGWALVTSGTYEQYF TGCGCCAGCGGCTGGGCCCTGGTAACAAGCGGAACCTACGAGCAGTACTTC
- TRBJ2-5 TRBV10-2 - CASRGDQETQYF TGCGCCAGCAGGGGGGACCAAGAGACCCAGTACTTC
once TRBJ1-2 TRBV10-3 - CAIRDYGTPISNYGYTF TGTGCCATCAGAGACTACGGGACGCCCATCAGTAACTATGGCTACACCTTC
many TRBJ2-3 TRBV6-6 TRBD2 CASSSNKRGTSTDTQYF TGTGCCAGCAGTTCCAATAAGCGGGGGACTAGCACAGATACGCAGTATTTT
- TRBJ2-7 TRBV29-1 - CGAVSGVPYEQYF TGCGGCGCGGTGAGTGGGGTCCCCTACGAGCAGTACTTC
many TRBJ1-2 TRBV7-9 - CASSLEADGYTF TGTGCCAGCAGCTTAGAGGCAGATGGCTACACCTTC
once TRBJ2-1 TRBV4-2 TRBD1 CARRQGDSWVYNEQFF TGTGCCAGAAGGCAAGGGGACAGCTGGGTTTACAATGAGCAGTTCTTC
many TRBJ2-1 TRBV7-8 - CASSPGRLSFYNEQFF TGTGCCAGCAGCCCCGGGAGACTATCCTTTTACAATGAGCAGTTCTTC
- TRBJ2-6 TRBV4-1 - CASSRDRRGTGANVLSF TGCGCCAGCAGCCGAGATCGTAGAGGGACTGGGGCCAACGTCCTGTCTTTC